This T cell receptor beta chain was identified in a study of vaccination effects on CD4 cells after COVID-19. Measured with immunoSEQ multiplex PCR; TCRdb has only the in-frame clones, and not every one. The table shows tens of thousands of clones, with around 73% occurring only once. On this clone: Its antigen is unknown.

The CDR3 is 13 amino acids. Germline V lookup: CDR1 SGHNT, CDR2 YENEEA. V gave up 2 bases and J gave up 7 bases, with 8 bases separating them. After expansion with viral peptide pools in the ViraFEST assay, antigen-specific CD4+ T cells were sequenced. With 10 to 11 days of culture completed, CD4+ T cells were isolated. Of the BNT162b2 and mRNA-1273 vaccines, participants received two doses of one or the other. Nucleocapsid antibodies stayed negative before and after vaccination, showing no earlier SARS-CoV-2 infection. This material consisted of CD4+ T cells from PBMCs cultured with HCoV-229E spike peptides, taken after COVID-19 vaccination. The TCR was taken from a human donor who received a COVID-19 vaccine. V and J are TRBV11-3 and TRBJ2-2; D call uncertain. The CDR3 DNA reads as TGTGCCAGCAGCTTAATTACCGGCGGGGAGCTGTTTTTT. This encodes CASSLITGGELFF.